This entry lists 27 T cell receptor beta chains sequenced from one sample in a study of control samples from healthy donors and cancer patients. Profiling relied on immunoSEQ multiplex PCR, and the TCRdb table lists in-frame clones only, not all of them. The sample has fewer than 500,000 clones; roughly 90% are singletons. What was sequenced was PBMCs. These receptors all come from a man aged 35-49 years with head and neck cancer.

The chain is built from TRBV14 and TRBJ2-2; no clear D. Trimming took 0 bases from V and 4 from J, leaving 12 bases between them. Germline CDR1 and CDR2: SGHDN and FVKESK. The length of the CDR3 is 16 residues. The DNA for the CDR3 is TGTGCCAGCAGCCAAGAAGGATCAGTCCTCACCGGGGAGCTGTTTTTT. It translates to CASSQEGSVLTGELFF.

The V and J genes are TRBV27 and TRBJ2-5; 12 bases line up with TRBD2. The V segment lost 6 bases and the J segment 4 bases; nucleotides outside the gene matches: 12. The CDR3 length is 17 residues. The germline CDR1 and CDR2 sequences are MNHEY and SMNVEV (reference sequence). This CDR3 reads CASSPTASGRARETQYF. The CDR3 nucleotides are TGTGCCAGCAGCCCGACGGCTAGCGGGAGGGCCAGAGAGACCCAGTACTTC.

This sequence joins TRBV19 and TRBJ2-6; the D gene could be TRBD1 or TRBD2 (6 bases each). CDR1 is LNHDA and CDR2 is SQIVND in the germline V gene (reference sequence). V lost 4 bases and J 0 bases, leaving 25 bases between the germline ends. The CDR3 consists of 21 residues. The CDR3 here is CASSSTGRLFTAYSGANVLTF. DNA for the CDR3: TGTGCCAGTAGTAGCACAGGGAGGCTGTTCACGGCGTACTCTGGGGCCAACGTCCTGACTTTC.

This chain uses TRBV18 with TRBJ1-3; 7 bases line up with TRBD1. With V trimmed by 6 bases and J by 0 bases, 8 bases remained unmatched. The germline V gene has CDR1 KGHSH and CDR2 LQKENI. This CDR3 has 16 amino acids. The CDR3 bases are TGTGCCAGCTCCCCCGGGGGGGACAGCTCTGGAAACACCATATATTTT. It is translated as CASSPGGDSSGNTIYF.

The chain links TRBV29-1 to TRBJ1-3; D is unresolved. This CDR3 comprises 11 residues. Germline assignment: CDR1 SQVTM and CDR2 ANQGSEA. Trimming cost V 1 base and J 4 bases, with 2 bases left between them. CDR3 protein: CSVEVGNTIYF. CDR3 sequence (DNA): TGCAGCGTTGAAGTCGGAAACACCATATATTTT.

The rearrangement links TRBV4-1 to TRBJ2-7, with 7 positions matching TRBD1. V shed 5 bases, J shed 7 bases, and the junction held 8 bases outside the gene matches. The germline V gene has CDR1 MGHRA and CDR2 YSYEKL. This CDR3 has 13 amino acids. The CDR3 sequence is CASSFRDSAEQYF. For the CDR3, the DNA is TGCGCCAGCAGCTTTCGGGACAGCGCTGAGCAGTACTTC.

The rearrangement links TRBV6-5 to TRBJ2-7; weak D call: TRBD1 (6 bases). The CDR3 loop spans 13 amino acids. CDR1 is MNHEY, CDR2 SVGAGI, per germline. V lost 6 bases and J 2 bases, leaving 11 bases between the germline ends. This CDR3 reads CASRRQDAYEQYF. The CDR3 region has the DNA TGTGCCAGCAGACGACAGGACGCCTACGAGCAGTACTTC.

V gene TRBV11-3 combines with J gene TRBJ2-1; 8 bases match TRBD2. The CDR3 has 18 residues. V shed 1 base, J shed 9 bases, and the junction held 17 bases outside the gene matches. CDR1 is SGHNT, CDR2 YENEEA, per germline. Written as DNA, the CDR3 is TGTGCCAGCAGCTTAGGACCACTAGGAGCGGGAGTATCGGGTGAGCAGTTCTTC. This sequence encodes CASSLGPLGAGVSGEQFF.

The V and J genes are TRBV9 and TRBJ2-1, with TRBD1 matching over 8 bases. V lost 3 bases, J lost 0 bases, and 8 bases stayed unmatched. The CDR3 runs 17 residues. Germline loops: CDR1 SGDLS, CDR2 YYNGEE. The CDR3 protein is CASSGSGGRSSYNEQFF. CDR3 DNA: TGTGCCAGCAGCGGGTCAGGGGGCAGGAGCTCCTACAATGAGCAGTTCTTC.

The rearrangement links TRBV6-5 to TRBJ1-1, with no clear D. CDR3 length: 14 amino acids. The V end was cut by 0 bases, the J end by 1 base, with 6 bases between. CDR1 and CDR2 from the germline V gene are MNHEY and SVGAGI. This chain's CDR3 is CASSYSAGNTEAFF. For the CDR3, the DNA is TGTGCCAGCAGTTACTCAGCCGGGAACACTGAAGCTTTCTTT.

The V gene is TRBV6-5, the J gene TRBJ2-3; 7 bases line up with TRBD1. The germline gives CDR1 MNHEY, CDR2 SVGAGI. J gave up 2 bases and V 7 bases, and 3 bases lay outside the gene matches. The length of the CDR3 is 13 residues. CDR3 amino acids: CASTRGNTDTQYF. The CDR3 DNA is TGTGCCAGCACCAGGGGGAACACAGATACGCAGTATTTT.

CDR3 residues: CASSPAGYNYGYTF. Here the CDR3 DNA reads TGTGCCAGCAGCCCGGCGGGGTACAACTATGGCTACACCTTC. The chain combines TRBV3-1 (or the pseudogene TRBV3-2) with TRBJ1-2, with D uncertain. Trimming left V 4 bases short and J 2 bases short, with 11 bases between. Germline loops: CDR1 LGHDT, CDR2 YNNKEL (reference sequence). The CDR3 contains 14 residues.

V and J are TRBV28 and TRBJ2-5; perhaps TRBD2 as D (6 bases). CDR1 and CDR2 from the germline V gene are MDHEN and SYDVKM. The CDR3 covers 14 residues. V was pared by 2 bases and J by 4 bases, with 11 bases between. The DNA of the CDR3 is TGTGCCAGCAGTTTAGGGGGGAGCGCAGAGACCCAGTACTTC. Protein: CASSLGGSAETQYF.

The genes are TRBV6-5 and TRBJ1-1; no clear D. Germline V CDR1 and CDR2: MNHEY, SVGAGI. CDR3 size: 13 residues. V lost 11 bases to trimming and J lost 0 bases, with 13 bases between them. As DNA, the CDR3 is TGTGCCGCCAAGGACGGATTGAACACTGAAGCTTTCTTT. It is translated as CAAKDGLNTEAFF.

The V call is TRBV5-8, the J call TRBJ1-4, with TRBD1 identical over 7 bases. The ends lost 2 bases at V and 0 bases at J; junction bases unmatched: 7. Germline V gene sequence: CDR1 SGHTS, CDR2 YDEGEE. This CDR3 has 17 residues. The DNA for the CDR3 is TGTGCCAGCAGCTTAACCGGGACAGCTGCAACTAATGAAAAACTGTTTTTT. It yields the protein CASSLTGTAATNEKLFF.

The CDR3: CASTSGTSGRHEQFF. The DNA for the CDR3 is TGTGCCAGCACCTCCGGGACTAGCGGGAGGCATGAGCAGTTCTTC. The chain links TRBV27 to TRBJ2-1; 15 nucleotides agree with TRBD2. V lost 7 bases, J lost 8 bases, and 6 bases stayed unmatched. This CDR3 is 15 amino acids long. The germline gives CDR1 MNHEY, CDR2 SMNVEV (reference sequence).

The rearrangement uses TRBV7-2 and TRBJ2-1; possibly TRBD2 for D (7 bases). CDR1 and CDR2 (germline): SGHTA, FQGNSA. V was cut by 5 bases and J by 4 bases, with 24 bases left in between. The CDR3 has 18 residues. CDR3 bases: TGTGCCAGCAGCCCTCCAGGGGTGGCGGGAGTGGATTACAATGAGCAGTTCTTC. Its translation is CASSPPGVAGVDYNEQFF.

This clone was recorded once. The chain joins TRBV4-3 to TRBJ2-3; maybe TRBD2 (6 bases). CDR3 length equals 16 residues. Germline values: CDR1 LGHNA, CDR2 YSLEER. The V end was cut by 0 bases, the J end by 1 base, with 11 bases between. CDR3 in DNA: TGCGCCAGCAGCCAAGAAGGGGCTAGCGGCACAGATACGCAGTATTTT. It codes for CASSQEGASGTDTQYF.

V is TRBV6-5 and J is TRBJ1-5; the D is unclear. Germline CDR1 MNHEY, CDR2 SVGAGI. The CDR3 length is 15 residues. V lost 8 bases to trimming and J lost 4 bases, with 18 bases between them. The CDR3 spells CASGSGSPGNQPQHF. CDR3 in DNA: TGTGCCAGCGGATCGGGGTCCCCCGGTAATCAGCCCCAGCATTTT.

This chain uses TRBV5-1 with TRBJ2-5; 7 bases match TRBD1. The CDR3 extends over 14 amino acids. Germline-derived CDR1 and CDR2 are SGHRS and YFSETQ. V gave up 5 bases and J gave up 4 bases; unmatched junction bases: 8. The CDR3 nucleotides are TGCGCCAGCAGTCAAGGACAGGCTGTAGAGACCCAGTACTTC. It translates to CASSQGQAVETQYF.

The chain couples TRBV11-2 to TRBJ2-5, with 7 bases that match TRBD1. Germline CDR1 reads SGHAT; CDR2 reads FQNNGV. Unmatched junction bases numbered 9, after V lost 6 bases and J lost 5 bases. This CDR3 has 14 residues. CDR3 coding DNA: TGTGCCAGCAGGAAACAGGGGTTGCGGGAGACCCAGTACTTC. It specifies CASRKQGLRETQYF.

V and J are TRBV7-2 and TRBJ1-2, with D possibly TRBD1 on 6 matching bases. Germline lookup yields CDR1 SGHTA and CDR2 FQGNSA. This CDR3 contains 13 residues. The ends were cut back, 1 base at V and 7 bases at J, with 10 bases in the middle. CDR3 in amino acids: CASSLDRVRGYTF. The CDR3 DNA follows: TGTGCCAGCAGCTTAGACAGGGTACGTGGCTACACCTTC.

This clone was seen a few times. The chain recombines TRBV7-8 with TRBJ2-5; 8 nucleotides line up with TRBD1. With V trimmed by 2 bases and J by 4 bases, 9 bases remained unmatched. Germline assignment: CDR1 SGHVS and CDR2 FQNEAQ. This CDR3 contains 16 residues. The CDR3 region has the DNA TGTGCCAGCAGCTTACTTGCGACAGGGGTTGGAGAGACCCAGTACTTC. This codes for CASSLLATGVGETQYF.

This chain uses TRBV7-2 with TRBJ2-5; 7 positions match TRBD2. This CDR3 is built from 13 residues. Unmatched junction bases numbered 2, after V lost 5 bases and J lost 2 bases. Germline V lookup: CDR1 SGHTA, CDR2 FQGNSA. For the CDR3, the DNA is TGTGCCAGCAGCGGGGGGGTACAAGAGACCCAGTACTTC. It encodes CASSGGVQETQYF.

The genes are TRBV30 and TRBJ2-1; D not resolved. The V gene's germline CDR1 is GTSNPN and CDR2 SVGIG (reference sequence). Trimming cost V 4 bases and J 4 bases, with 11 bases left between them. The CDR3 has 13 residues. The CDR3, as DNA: TGTGCCTGGATGCCCGGAGATTACAATGAGCAGTTCTTC. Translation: CAWMPGDYNEQFF.

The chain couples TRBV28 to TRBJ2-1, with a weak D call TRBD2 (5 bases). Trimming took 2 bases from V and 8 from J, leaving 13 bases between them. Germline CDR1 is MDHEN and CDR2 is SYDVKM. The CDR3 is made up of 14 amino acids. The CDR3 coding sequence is TGTGCCAGCAGTTTAGGTGCTAGCTTCTATGAGCAGTTCTTC. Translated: CASSLGASFYEQFF.

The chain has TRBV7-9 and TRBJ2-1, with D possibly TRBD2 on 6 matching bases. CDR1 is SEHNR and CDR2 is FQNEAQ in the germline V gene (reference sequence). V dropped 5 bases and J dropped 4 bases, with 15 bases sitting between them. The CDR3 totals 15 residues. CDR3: CASSPPGLGYNEQFF. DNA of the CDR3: TGTGCCAGCAGCCCTCCGGGACTCGGATACAATGAGCAGTTCTTC.